The 6 T cell receptor beta chains below come from one sample, sequenced in a study of control samples from healthy donors and cancer patients. Clones were sequenced by immunoSEQ multiplex PCR, and TCRdb holds only the in-frame ones, with some missing. There are about 160,000 clones in the sample; 85% to 95% occur only once, and roughly 4.3% lies in the top ten. Sample: blood. Every receptor here comes from a woman aged 55-70 years in good health.

The gene calls are TRBV5-1 and TRBJ1-3; no firm D call. Germline lookup yields CDR1 SGHRS and CDR2 YFSETQ. V was clipped by 3 bases and J by 0 bases, with 16 bases between them. CDR3 length: 17 amino acids. CDR3 in DNA: TGCGCCAGCAGCTCCCCGGTTTTGGGTAGCTCTGGAAACACCATATATTTT. This codes for CASSSPVLGSSGNTIYF.

The J gene is TRBJ2-1, the V gene TRBV7-8, with TRBD2 matching 8 bases. Looked up from germline, CDR1 is SGHVS and CDR2 is FQNEAQ. The CDR3 is 15 residues long. V was pared by 5 bases and J by 7 bases, with 10 bases of the junction left unmatched. CDR3 bases: TGTGCCAGCAGCCCCCTCCGGGGGGGGAGGAATGAGCAGTTCTTC. Its translation is CASSPLRGGRNEQFF. Full variable domain (remainder filled in from reference TRBV7-8 and TRBJ2-1): GAGVSQSPRYKVAKRGQDVALRCDPISGHVSLFWYQQALGQGPEFLTYFQNEAQLDKSGLPSDRFFAERPEGSVSTLKIQRTQQEDSAVYLCASSPLRGGRNEQFFGPGTRLTVL.

This clone turned up a few times. The rearrangement links TRBV7-3 to TRBJ1-1; 9 bases line up with TRBD1. The CDR3 is 14 residues long. The germline V gene has CDR1 SGHTA and CDR2 FQGTGA. The V segment lost 4 bases and the J segment 7 bases; nucleotides outside the gene matches: 7. CDR3 sequence: CASSSGQGTGEAFF. Written as DNA, the CDR3 is TGTGCCAGCAGCTCAGGACAGGGGACAGGTGAAGCTTTCTTT.

The CDR3 DNA is TGTGCCAGCAGCGTAGGGGATTTCCCTGAAGCTTTCTTT. It encodes CASSVGDFPEAFF. This rearrangement joins TRBV9 to TRBJ1-1; no firm D call. Germline CDR1 is SGDLS and CDR2 is YYNGEE. The CDR3 extends over 13 amino acids. V lost 0 bases and J lost 6, with 9 bases in between. Based on the CDR3 plus reference TRBV9 and TRBJ1-1, the full variable domain is DSGVTQTPKHLITATGQRVTLRCSPRSGDLSVYWYQQSLDQGLQFLIQYYNGEERAKGNILERFSAQQFPDLHSELNLSSLELGDSALYFCASSVGDFPEAFFGQGTRLTVV.

V gene TRBV7-2 combines with J gene TRBJ2-3; the match to TRBD1 covers 7 bases. The germline V gene has CDR1 SGHTA and CDR2 FQGNSA. V dropped 6 bases and J dropped 7; count of bases not matched to a gene: 7. CDR3 size: 13 residues. The CDR3 region is CASSQGVFHTQYF. The CDR3 nucleotides are TGTGCCAGCAGTCAGGGGGTATTCCATACGCAGTATTTT.

As to this clone: Other DNA sequences in this sample translate to the same CDR3. The V gene is TRBV5-1, the J gene TRBJ2-5, with no clear D. Trimming pared 0 bases from V and 2 bases from J, leaving 8 bases between. Per the germline V gene, CDR1 is SGHRS and CDR2 is YFSETQ. CDR3 length: 14 amino acids. The CDR3 DNA is TGCGCCAGCAGCTTGGTACCAGATCAAGAGACCCAGTACTTC. Its protein product is CASSLVPDQETQYF.